This T cell receptor beta chain was captured in a study of cytomegalovirus exposure and HLA in healthy donors. Whole-study results and caveats: Most TCR sequences were seen very rarely across donors, but some public TCRs occurred in many. In the roughly 130 validation repertoires, a later analysis found that first-cohort TCR clusters tended to co-occur.

Germline V gene data show CDR1 as SGHRS and CDR2 as YFSETQ. J lost 1 base, V lost 6 bases, and 15 bases had no gene match. This CDR3 has 17 amino acids. Assay: immunoSEQ multiplex PCR; the TCRdb copy retains only in-frame clones and omits some. The sample shows 250,000 to 400,000 clones, approximately 90% of them seen only once. Points on this clone: Antigen: not known.

A roughly 120-subject validation cohort, separate from the approximately 670-subject first cohort, supplied the donors. This clonotype was sampled from a woman aged 30 to 39 in good health and CMV-seropositive. The gene calls are TRBV5-1 and TRBJ2-7; 8 nucleotides align to TRBD1. The sample consisted of PBMCs. CDR3 amino acids: CASTNTAWDRSSYEQYF. The DNA of the CDR3 is TGCGCCAGCACCAACACCGCCTGGGACAGGAGTTCCTACGAGCAGTACTTC.